This T cell receptor (beta chain) was recorded in a study of monozygotic twins with inflammatory bowel disease. From germline, CDR1 is SGHRS and CDR2 YFSETQ. The CDR3 is 15 residues long. TCRdb reprocessed the 5' RACE reads, with one entry per CDR3 protein and no DNA. Its listing shows approximately 400,000 distinct CDR3 sequences. The sample consisted of blood. The gene calls are TRBV5-1 and TRBJ1-4. The clonotype originates from a human donor with ulcerative colitis or Crohn's disease, or a healthy co-twin of an affected twin (not recorded which). Here the CDR3 reads CASSLEGTSGEKLFF.